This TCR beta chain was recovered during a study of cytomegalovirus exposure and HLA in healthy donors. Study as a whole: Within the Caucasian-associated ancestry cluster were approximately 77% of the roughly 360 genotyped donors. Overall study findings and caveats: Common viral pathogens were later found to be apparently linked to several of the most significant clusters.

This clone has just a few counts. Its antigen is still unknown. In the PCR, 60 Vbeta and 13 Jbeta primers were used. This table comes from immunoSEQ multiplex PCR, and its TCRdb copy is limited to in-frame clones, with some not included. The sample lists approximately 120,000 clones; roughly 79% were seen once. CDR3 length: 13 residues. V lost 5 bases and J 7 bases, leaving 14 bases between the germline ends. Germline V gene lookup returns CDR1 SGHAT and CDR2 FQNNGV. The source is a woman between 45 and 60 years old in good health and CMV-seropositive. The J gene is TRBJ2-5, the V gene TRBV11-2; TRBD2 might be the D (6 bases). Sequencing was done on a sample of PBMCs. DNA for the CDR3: TGTGCCAGCAGCACCCGGGAGCTTGGGACCCAGTACTTC. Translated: CASSTRELGTQYF.